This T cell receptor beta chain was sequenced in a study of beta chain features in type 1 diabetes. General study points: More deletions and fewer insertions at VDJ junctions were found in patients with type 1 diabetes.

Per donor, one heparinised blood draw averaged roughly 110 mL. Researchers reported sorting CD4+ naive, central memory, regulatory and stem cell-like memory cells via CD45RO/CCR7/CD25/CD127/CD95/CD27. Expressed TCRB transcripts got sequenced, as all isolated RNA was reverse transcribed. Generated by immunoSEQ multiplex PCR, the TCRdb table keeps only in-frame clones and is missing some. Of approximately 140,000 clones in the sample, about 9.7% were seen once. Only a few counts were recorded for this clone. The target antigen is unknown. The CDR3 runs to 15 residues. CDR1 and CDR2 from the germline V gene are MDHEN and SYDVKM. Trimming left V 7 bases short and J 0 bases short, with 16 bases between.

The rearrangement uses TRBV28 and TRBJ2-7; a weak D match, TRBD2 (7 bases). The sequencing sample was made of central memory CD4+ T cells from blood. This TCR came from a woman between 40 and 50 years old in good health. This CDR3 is CASTLGGAHSYEQYF. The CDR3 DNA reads TGTGCCAGCACCCTAGGGGGGGCCCACTCCTACGAGCAGTACTTC. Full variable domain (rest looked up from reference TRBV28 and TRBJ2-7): DVKVTQSSRYLVKRTGEKVFLECVQDMDHENMFWYRQDPGLGLRLIYFSYDVKMKEKGDIPEGYSVSREKKERFSLILESASTNQTSMYLCASTLGGAHSYEQYFGPGTRLTVT.